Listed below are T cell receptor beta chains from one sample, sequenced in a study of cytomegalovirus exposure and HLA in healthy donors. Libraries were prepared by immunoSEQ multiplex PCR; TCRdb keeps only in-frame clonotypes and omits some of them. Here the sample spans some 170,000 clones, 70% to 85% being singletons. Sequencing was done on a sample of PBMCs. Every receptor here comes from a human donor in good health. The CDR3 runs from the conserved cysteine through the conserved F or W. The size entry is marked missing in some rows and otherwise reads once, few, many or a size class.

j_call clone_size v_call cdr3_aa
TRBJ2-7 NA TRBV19 CASSISRNSDEQYF
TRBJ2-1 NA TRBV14 CASSQRLEYNEQFF
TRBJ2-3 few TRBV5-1 CASSWGSSGGPFRTQYF
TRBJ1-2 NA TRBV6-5 CASSTGFEYGYTF
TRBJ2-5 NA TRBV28 CASSLGSETQYF
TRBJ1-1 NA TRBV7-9 CASSPEGGMNTEAFF
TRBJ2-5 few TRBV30 CAWSDGTGETQYF
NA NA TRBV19 CASSIARQGYEQYF
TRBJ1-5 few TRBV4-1 CASSQDRGGIGTQHF
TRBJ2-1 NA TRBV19 CASSWGGAHNEQFF
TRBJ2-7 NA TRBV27 CASRTISYEQYF
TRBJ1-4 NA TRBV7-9 CASSLDQGTATNEKLFF
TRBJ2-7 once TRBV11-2 CASSFGQGGYEQYF
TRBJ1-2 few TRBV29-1 CSVGAGGWDYGYTF
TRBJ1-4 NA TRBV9 CASSATNRGENEKLFF
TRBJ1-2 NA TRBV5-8 CASIPGGSTGDNYGYTF
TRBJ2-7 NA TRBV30 CAWNRRGLGEQYF
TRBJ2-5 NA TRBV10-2 CASSGGGGPQETQYF
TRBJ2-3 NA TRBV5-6 CASSSGDTQYF
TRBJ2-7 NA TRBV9 CASSVVPGETYEQYF
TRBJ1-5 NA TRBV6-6 CASSKRSRGSNQPQHF
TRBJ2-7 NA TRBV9 CASSPLRGSRAYEQYF
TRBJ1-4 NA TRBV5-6 CASSWNTGSGEKLFF
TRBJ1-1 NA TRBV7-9 CASSLAKTGNTEAFF
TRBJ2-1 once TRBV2 CASSDAPTNNEQFF
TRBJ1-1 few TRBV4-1 CASSQDIGQGMPTEAFF
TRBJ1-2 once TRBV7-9 CASSPEGPGGSLGYGYTF
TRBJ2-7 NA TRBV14 CASSGAGVGQNQGDRFHEQYF
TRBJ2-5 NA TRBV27 CASRGGGQETQYF
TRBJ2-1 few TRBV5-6 CASRRPLAGGHNEQFF
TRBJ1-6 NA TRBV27 CASTLRQGDSPLHF
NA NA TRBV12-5 CASATWGTGVTYEQYF